The subject of this entry is one T cell receptor (beta chain). This CDR3 has 15 amino acids. The germline gives CDR1 SNHLY, CDR2 FYNNEI. V was trimmed by 4 bases and J by 7 bases, leaving 16 bases between them. This entry belongs to a study of blood T cell repertoires in COVID-19. Turning to the study itself: Samples taken during acute and convalescent COVID-19 were collected in the United States, Italy and Spain.

TCRdb's table, derived via immunoSEQ multiplex PCR, lists solely in-frame clones and lacks some. The table has under 300,000 clones, approximately 82% seen once; the top ten hold more than 1.5%. This TCR was sampled from a man aged 25 to 40 who had recovered from COVID-19. What was sequenced was peripheral blood. The chain employs TRBV2 and TRBJ1-4; maybe TRBD1 (5 bases). CDR3 nucleotides: TGTGCCAGCAGTGTATACCAGGGCCTCCCTGAAAAACTGTTTTTT. The encoded protein is CASSVYQGLPEKLFF.